This T cell receptor beta chain was documented in a study of cytomegalovirus exposure and HLA in healthy donors. Turning to the study itself: Earlier findings included some 120 million unique TCR beta sequences obtained from approximately 170 million T cells. Across around 400 genotyped donors, about 80% landed in the Caucasian-associated ancestry cluster.

Of note for this clone: Antigen unknown.

Trimming took 6 bases from V and 3 from J; bases not matched to a gene: 5. Germline assignment: CDR1 MDHEN and CDR2 SYDVKM. The CDR3 is 13 residues long. The study, taken as a whole, reports: Across HLA loci, a later analysis found differing TCR association rates, with DRB1 most and HLA-C fewest. In a later analysis, several top co-occurrence clusters appeared linked to parvovirus B19, influenza, CMV and Epstein-Barr virus.

The PCR ran on 60 Vbeta and 13 Jbeta primers. This table comes from immunoSEQ multiplex PCR, and its TCRdb copy is limited to in-frame clones, with some not included. This table has about 200,000 clones, approximately 78% appearing once. The chain joins TRBV28 to TRBJ2-7; TRBD1 matches 7 bases. This sequence originates from a woman aged 40-49 years in good health and CMV-seronegative. The sequenced sample was PBMCs. CDR3 amino acids: CASSRTGYYEQYF. The CDR3 nucleotides read TGTGCCAGCAGCCGGACAGGCTACTACGAGCAGTACTTC. The full variable domain, with the rest looked up from reference TRBV28 and TRBJ2-7, is DVKVTQSSRYLVKRTGEKVFLECVQDMDHENMFWYRQDPGLGLRLIYFSYDVKMKEKGDIPEGYSVSREKKERFSLILESASTNQTSMYLCASSRTGYYEQYFGPGTRLTVT.